This is a list of T cell receptor beta chains from one sample in a study of shared clonotypes between healthy human individuals. Using immunoSEQ multiplex PCR, the repertoire was profiled, and TCRdb retains in-frame clones only, with some absent. The sample has roughly 2.2 million clones, over 90% seen once. The sample taken for sequencing was naive CD4+ T cells from PBMCs. Receptors originate from a man aged 18 to 35 in good health. Some clones in this sample may be carry-over from other donors' samples. The CDR3 runs from the conserved cysteine through the conserved F or W. The order of the fields is V gene, J gene, clone size, D gene, CDR3 DNA, CDR3 protein. D genes are given only for firm matches. Clone size is not always given. Where it is, it says once, few, many or a class for expanded clones.

V gene: TRBV5-1
J gene: TRBJ2-5
clone size: NA
D gene: NA
CDR3 DNA: TGCGCCAGCAGCTTGGAACAGGGCGTGAGCCAGTACTTC
CDR3 protein: CASSLEQGVSQYF

V gene: TRBV5-1
J gene: TRBJ2-5
clone size: NA
D gene: NA
CDR3 DNA: TGCGCCAGCAGCTTGACTGGGGGGCAAGAGACCCAGTACTTC
CDR3 protein: CASSLTGGQETQYF

V gene: TRBV7-2
J gene: TRBJ2-2
clone size: NA
D gene: NA
CDR3 DNA: TGTGCCAGCAGCTTAGCGCGGGACACCGGGGAGCTGTTTTTT
CDR3 protein: CASSLARDTGELFF

V gene: TRBV4-2
J gene: TRBJ1-4
clone size: NA
D gene: NA
CDR3 DNA: TGTGCCAGCAGCCAAGAGTCTGACCGGGGTAATGAAAAACTGTTTTTT
CDR3 protein: CASSQESDRGNEKLFF

V gene: TRBV28
J gene: TRBJ2-7
clone size: NA
D gene: NA
CDR3 DNA: TGTGCCAGCAGTTTCCACGAGCAGTACTTC
CDR3 protein: CASSFHEQYF

V gene: TRBV7-8
J gene: TRBJ2-7
clone size: NA
D gene: TRBD1
CDR3 DNA: TGTGCCAGCAGCTGGGACAGAATCGGATACGAGCAGTACTTC
CDR3 protein: CASSWDRIGYEQYF

V gene: TRBV25-1
J gene: TRBJ2-3
clone size: NA
D gene: NA
CDR3 DNA: TGTGCCAGCAGTGAGGGGTGGGGCACAGATACGCAGTATTTT
CDR3 protein: CASSEGWGTDTQYF

V gene: TRBV7-9
J gene: TRBJ2-1
clone size: once
D gene: TRBD2
CDR3 DNA: TGTGCCAGCACCTCTAGCGGGAGCGGTAATGAGCAGTTCTTC
CDR3 protein: CASTSSGSGNEQFF

V gene: TRBV5-1
J gene: TRBJ2-5
clone size: NA
D gene: TRBD2
CDR3 DNA: TGCGCCAGCAGCTTGGTATGGGGGAGGGCCGGCGAGACCCAGTACTTC
CDR3 protein: CASSLVWGRAGETQYF

V gene: TRBV11-1
J gene: TRBJ1-1
clone size: NA
D gene: NA
CDR3 DNA: TGTGCCAGCATGCCGACAGGTAAAATTGAAGCTTTCTTT
CDR3 protein: CASMPTGKIEAFF

V gene: TRBV25-1
J gene: TRBJ2-7
clone size: once
D gene: NA
CDR3 DNA: TGTGCCAGCAGTGAATACTACGAGCAGTACTTC
CDR3 protein: CASSEYYEQYF

V gene: TRBV18
J gene: TRBJ2-7
clone size: NA
D gene: TRBD2
CDR3 DNA: TGTGCCAGCTCCGAGGGACTAGCGGGAATCTACGAGCAGTACTTC
CDR3 protein: CASSEGLAGIYEQYF

V gene: TRBV6-5
J gene: TRBJ1-1
clone size: NA
D gene: NA
CDR3 DNA: TGTGCCAGCAGCACGGGACGGTGGAACACTGAAGCTTTCTTT
CDR3 protein: CASSTGRWNTEAFF

V gene: TRBV5-1
J gene: TRBJ2-7
clone size: NA
D gene: TRBD2
CDR3 DNA: TGCGCCAGTACGGGACTAGCCGCCTACGAGCAGTACTTC
CDR3 protein: CASTGLAAYEQYF

V gene: TRBV27
J gene: TRBJ2-7
clone size: NA
D gene: NA
CDR3 DNA: TGTGCCAGCAGTCCCACGTCAGGGGGGCAGCAATACTTC
CDR3 protein: CASSPTSGGQQYF

V gene: TRBV5-1
J gene: TRBJ2-2
clone size: NA
D gene: TRBD2
CDR3 DNA: TGCGCCAGCAGAGGGGTAGCGGGGCCGAACACCGGGGAGCTGTTTTTT
CDR3 protein: CASRGVAGPNTGELFF

V gene: TRBV5-4
J gene: TRBJ2-5
clone size: NA
D gene: NA
CDR3 DNA: TGTGCCAGCAGCTCTGGGGGCAGGGGAAAAGAGACCCAGTACTTC
CDR3 protein: CASSSGGRGKETQYF

V gene: TRBV14
J gene: TRBJ2-1
clone size: NA
D gene: NA
CDR3 DNA: TGTGCCAGCAGCCAACGGAATGAGCAGTTCTTC
CDR3 protein: CASSQRNEQFF

V gene: TRBV14
J gene: TRBJ2-1
clone size: once
D gene: TRBD1
CDR3 DNA: TGTGCCAGCAGCGTCGACAGGGGATCCTACAATGAGCAGTTCTTC
CDR3 protein: CASSVDRGSYNEQFF